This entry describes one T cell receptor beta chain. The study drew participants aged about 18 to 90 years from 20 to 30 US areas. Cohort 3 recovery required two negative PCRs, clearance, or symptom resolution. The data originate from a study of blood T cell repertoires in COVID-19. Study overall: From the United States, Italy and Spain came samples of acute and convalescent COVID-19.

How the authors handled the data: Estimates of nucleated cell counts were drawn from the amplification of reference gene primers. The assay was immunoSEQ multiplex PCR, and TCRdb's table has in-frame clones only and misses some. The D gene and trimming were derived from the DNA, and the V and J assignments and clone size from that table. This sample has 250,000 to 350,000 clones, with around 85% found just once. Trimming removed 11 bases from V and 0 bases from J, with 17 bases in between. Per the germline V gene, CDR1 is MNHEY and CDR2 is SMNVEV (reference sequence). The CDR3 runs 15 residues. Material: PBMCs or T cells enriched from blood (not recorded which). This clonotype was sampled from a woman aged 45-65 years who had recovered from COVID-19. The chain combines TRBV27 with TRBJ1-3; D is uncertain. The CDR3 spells CAHQQAHNSGNTIYF. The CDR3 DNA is TGTGCCCACCAGCAGGCCCACAACTCTGGAAACACCATATATTTT.